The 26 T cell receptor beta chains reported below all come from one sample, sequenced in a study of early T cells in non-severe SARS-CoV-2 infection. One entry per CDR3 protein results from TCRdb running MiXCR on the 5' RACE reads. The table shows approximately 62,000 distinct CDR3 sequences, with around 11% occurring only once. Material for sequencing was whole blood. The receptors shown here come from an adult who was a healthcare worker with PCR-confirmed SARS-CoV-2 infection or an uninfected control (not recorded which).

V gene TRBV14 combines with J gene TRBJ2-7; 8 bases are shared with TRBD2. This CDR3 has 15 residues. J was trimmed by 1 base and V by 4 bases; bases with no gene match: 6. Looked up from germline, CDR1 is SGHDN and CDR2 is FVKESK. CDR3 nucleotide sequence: TGTGCCAGCAGCCCCGGGGGGGGAGAATCCTACGAGCAGTACTTC. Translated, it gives CASSPGGGESYEQYF.

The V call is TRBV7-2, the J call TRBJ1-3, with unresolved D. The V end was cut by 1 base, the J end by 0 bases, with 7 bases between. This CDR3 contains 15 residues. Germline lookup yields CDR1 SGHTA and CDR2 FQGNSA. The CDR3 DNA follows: TGTGCCAGCAGCTTAGGGGCAGCCTCTGGAAACACCATATATTTT. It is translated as CASSLGAASGNTIYF.

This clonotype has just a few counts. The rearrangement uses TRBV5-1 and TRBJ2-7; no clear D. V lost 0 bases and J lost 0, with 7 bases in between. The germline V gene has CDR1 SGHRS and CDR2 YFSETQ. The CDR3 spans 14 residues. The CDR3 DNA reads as TGCGCCAGCAGCTTGGCATCAGCCTCCTACGAGCAGTACTTC. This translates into CASSLASASYEQYF. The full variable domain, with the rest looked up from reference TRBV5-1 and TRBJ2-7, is KAGVTQTPRYLIKTRGQQVTLSCSPISGHRSVSWYQQTPGQGLQFLFEYFSETQRNKGNFPGRFSGRQFSNSRSEMNVSTLELGDSALYLCASSLASASYEQYFGPGTRLTVT.

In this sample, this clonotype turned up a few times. The CDR3 DNA sequence: TGCGCCAGCAGCTGGGACAGGGGAACAGATACGCAGTATTTT. Translation: CASSWDRGTDTQYF. This chain connects TRBV5-1 to TRBJ2-3, with 10 positions matching TRBD1. The CDR3 has 14 amino acids. CDR1 and CDR2 from the germline V gene are SGHRS and YFSETQ. V lost 3 bases and J lost 3; bases outside the gene matches: 1.

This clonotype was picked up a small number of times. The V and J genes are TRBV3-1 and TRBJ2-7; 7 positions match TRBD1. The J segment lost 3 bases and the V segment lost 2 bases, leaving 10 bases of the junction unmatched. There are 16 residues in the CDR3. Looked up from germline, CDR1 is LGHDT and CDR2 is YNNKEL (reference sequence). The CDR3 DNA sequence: TGTGCCAGCAGCCAAAAGGCAGGGGGAAGTATCTACGAGCAGTACTTC. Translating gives CASSQKAGGSIYEQYF.

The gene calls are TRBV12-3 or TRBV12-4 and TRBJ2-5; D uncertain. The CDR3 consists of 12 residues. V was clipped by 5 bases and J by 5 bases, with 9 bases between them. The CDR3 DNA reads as TGTGCCAGCAGTCGCCGTACCGAGACCCAGTACTTC. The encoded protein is CASSRRTETQYF.

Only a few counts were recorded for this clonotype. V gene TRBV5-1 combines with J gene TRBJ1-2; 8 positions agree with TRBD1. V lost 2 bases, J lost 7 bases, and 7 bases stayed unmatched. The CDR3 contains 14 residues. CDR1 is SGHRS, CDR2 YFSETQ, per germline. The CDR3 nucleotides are TGCGCCAGCAGCTTAGCGACAGGGGACGGTGGCTACACCTTC. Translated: CASSLATGDGGYTF.

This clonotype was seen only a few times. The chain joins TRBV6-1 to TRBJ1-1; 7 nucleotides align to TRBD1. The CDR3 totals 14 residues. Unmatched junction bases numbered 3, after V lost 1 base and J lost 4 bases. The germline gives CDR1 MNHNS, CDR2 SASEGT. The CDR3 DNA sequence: TGTGCCAGCAGTGAAGGACAGGGCTTCACTGAAGCTTTCTTT. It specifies CASSEGQGFTEAFF.

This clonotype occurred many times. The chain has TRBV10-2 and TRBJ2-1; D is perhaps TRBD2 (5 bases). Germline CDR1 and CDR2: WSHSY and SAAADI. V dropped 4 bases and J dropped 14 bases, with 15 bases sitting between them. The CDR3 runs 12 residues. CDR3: CASSAHLALKFF. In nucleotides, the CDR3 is TGCGCCAGCAGTGCTCATCTAGCCCTCAAGTTCTTC.

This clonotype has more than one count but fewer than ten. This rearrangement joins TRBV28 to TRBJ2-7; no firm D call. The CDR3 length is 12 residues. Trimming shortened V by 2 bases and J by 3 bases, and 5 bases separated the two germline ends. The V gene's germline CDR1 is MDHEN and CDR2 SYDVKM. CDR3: CASSLPGYEQYF. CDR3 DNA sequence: TGTGCCAGCAGTTTACCCGGCTACGAGCAGTACTTC. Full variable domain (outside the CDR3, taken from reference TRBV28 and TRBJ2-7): DVKVTQSSRYLVKRTGEKVFLECVQDMDHENMFWYRQDPGLGLRLIYFSYDVKMKEKGDIPEGYSVSREKKERFSLILESASTNQTSMYLCASSLPGYEQYFGPGTRLTVT.

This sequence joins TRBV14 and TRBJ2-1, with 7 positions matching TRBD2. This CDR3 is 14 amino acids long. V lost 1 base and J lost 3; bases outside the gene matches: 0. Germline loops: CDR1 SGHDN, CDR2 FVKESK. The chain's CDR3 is CASSQAGGYNEQFF. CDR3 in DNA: TGTGCCAGCAGCCAAGCGGGAGGCTACAATGAGCAGTTCTTC.

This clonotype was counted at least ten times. This CDR3 reads CASSASLSGWGYGYTF. The CDR3 DNA reads as TGTGCCAGCAGCGCTAGCCTTTCAGGCTGGGGGTATGGCTACACCTTC. The chain couples TRBV5-5 to TRBJ1-2; possible D gene TRBD1, 5 bases. CDR1 and CDR2 (germline): SGHKS, YYEKEE (reference sequence). V lost 4 bases, J lost 5 bases, and 21 bases lay in between. The CDR3 is made up of 16 amino acids.

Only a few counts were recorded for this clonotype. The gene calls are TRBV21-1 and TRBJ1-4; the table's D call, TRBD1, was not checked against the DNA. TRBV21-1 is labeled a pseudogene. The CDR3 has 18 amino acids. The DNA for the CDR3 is TGTGCCAGCAGTCTGCTCCCCCGGGGCCGGGGAAGGAATGAAAAACTGTTTTTT. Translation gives CASSLLPRGRGRNEKLFF.

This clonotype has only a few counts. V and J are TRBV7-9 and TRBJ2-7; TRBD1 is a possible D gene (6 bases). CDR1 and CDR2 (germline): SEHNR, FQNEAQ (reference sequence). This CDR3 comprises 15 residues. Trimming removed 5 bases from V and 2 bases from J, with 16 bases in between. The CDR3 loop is CASSRLQGAAYEQYF. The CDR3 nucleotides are TGTGCCAGCAGCCGTTTACAGGGTGCAGCCTACGAGCAGTACTTC.

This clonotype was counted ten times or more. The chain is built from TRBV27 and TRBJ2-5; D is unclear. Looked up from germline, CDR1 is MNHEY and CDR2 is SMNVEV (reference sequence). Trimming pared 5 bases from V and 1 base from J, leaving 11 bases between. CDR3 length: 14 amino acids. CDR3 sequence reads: CASSPLWGQETQYF. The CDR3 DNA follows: TGTGCCAGCAGTCCTCTTTGGGGCCAAGAGACCCAGTACTTC.

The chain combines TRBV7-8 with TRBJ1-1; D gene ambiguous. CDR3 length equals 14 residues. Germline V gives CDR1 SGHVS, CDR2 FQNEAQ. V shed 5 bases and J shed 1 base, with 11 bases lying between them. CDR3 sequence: CASSLTTANTEAFF. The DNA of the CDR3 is TGTGCCAGCAGCCTGACCACAGCGAACACTGAAGCTTTCTTT.

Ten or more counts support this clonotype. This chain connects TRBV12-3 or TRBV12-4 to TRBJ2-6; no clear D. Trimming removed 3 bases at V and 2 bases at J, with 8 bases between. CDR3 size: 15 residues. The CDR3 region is CASSFSDTGANVLTF. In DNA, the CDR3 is TGTGCCAGCAGTTTTTCAGATACTGGGGCCAACGTCCTGACTTTC.

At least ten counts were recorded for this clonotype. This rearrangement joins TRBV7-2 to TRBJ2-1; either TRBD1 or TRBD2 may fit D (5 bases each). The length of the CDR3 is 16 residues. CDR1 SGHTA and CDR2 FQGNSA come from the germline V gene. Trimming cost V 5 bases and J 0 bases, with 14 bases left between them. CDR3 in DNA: TGTGCCAGCAGCCCGTCGGGGCCACCCTCCTACAATGAGCAGTTCTTC. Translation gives CASSPSGPPSYNEQFF.

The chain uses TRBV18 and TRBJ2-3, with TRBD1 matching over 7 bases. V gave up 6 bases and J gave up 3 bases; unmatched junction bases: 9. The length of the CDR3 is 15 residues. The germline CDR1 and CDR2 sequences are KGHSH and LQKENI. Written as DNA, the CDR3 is TGTGCCAGCTCCCCTGGACAGGACAATACAGATACGCAGTATTTT. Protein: CASSPGQDNTDTQYF. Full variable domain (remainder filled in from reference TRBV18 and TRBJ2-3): NAGVMQNPRHLVRRRGQEARLRCSPMKGHSHVYWYRQLPEEGLKFMVYLQKENIIDESGMPKERFSAEFPKEGPSILRIQQVVRGDSAAYFCASSPGQDNTDTQYFGPGTRLTVL.

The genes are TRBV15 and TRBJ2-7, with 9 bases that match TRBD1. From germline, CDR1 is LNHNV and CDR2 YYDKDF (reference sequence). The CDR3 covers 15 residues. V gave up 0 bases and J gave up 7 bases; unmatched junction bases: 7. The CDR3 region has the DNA TGTGCCACCAGCAGAGATCCTACAGGGGGCCGAGAGCAGTACTTC. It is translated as CATSRDPTGGREQYF.

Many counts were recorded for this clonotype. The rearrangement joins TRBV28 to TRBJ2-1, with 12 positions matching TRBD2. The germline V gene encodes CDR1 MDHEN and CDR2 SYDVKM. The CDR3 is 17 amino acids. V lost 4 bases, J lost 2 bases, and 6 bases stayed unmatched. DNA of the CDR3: TGTGCCAGCAGTTCGACACTAGCGGGAGGACCCTACAATGAGCAGTTCTTC. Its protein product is CASSSTLAGGPYNEQFF.

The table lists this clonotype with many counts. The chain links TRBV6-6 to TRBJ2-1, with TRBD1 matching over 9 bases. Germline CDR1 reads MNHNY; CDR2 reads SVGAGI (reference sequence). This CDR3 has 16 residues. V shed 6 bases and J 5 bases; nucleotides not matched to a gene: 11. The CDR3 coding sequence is TGTGCCAGCAGAACAGGGGGCAGGAGCGGAGACAATGAGCAGTTCTTC. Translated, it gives CASRTGGRSGDNEQFF.

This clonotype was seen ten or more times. The CDR3 DNA is TGTGCCAGCAGCTTAGTGGGGCCTAGTGGAAAGTTCTTC. Its protein product is CASSLVGPSGKFF. The J gene is TRBJ2-1, the V gene TRBV7-9, with D perhaps TRBD1 (5 bases). The CDR3 has 13 amino acids. Germline V CDR1 and CDR2: SEHNR, FQNEAQ (reference sequence). V was clipped by 1 base and J by 14 bases, with 15 bases between them.

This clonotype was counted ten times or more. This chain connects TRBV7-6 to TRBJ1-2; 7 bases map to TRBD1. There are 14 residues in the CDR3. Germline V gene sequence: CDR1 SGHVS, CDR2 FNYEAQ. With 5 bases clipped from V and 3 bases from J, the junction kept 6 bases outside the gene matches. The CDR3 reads CASSAGGSDYGYTF. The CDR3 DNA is TGTGCCAGCAGCGCAGGGGGGAGTGACTATGGCTACACCTTC.

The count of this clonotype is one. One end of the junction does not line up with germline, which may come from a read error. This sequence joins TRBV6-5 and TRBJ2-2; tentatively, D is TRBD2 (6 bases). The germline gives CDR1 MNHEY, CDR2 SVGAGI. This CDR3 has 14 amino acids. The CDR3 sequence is CVSSHGGNHGELFF. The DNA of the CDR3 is TGTGTCAGCAGCCATGGCGGGAATCACGGGGAGCTGTTTTTT.

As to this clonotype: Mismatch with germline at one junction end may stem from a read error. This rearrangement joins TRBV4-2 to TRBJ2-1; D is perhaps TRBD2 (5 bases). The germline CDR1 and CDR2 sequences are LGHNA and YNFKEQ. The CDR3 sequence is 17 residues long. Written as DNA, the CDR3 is TGTGCCAGCAGCCAAGATCCGGGAAGGAGCTCCTACAATGAGCAGCTCTTC. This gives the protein CASSQDPGRSSYNEQLF.